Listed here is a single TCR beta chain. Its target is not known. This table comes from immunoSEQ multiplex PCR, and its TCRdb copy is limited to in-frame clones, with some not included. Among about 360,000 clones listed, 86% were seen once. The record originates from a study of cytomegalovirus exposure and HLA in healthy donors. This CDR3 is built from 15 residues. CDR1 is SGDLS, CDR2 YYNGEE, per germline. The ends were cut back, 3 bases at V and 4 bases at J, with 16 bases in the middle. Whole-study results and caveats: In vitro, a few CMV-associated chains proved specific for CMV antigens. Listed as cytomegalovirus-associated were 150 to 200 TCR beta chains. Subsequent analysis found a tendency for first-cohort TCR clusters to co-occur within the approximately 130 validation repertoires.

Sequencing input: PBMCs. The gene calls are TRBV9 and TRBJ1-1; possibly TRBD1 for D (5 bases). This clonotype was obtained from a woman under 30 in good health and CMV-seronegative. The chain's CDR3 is CASSGAWGMGTEAFF. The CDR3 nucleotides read TGTGCCAGCAGCGGAGCTTGGGGCATGGGCACTGAAGCTTTCTTT.